These 8 T cell receptor beta chains were all obtained from the same sample, sequenced in a study of T cell responses to AZD1222 COVID-19 vaccine. Sequenced by immunoSEQ multiplex PCR; TCRdb stores in-frame clones only, minus some. The table includes some 99,000 clones, 87% detected once. This specimen was peripheral blood, taken on day 0 of AZD1222 vaccination. The source of these receptors is an adult in good health.

This clone was observed a single time. The J gene is TRBJ2-7, the V gene TRBV2; perhaps TRBD1 as D (5 bases). V lost 6 bases to trimming and J lost 6 bases, with 18 bases between them. CDR1 is SNHLY and CDR2 is FYNNEI in the germline V gene. This CDR3 region has 14 residues. In DNA form, the CDR3 reads TGTGCCAGCAGAGTCGACAGCCCCCCGCCCGAGCAGTACTTC. It encodes CASRVDSPPPEQYF.

The V gene is TRBV5-4, the J gene TRBJ2-5; 11 bases map to TRBD2. After removal of 4 bases from V and 2 bases from J, the junction contained 10 bases not matched to a gene. CDR3 length: 17 amino acids. Germline lookup yields CDR1 SGHNT and CDR2 YYREEE (reference sequence). The CDR3 region is CASSPRWPSGGQETQYF. The CDR3 DNA follows: TGTGCCAGCAGCCCAAGGTGGCCTAGCGGGGGGCAAGAGACCCAGTACTTC.

The chain links TRBV7-2 to TRBJ2-1; 9 bases are a match to TRBD2. This CDR3 has 17 residues. Per the germline V gene, CDR1 is SGHTA and CDR2 is FQGNSA. Losses at the gene ends were 3 bases for V and 6 bases for J; bases not matched to a gene: 12. CDR3 amino acids: CASSFRLAGKPLNEQFF. The CDR3 region has the DNA TGTGCCAGCAGCTTTCGGCTAGCGGGAAAGCCCCTCAATGAGCAGTTCTTC.

CDR3 sequence reads: CASSLLSTGGSQPQHF. CDR3 nucleotide sequence: TGTGCCAGCAGCCTCCTATCTACAGGGGGCAGTCAGCCCCAGCATTTT. This chain joins TRBV4-2 and TRBJ1-5, with TRBD1 matching over 9 bases. Losses at the gene ends were 4 bases for V and 6 bases for J; bases not matched to a gene: 10. The length of the CDR3 is 16 residues. Germline lookup yields CDR1 LGHNA and CDR2 YNFKEQ.

The CDR3 reads CASSESRVDTEAFF. In DNA form, the CDR3 reads TGCGCCAGCAGTGAGTCAAGGGTTGACACTGAAGCTTTCTTT. The chain employs TRBV10-2 and TRBJ1-1; no clear D. V was shortened by 0 bases and J by 3 bases, with 8 bases between the two germline ends. CDR1 is WSHSY, CDR2 SAAADI, per germline. The CDR3 length is 14 residues.

The chain couples TRBV30 to TRBJ1-1, with 10 bases lining up with TRBD1. Trimming at V came to 4 bases and at J to 0 bases, leaving 5 bases not matched to a gene. The CDR3 is made up of 15 amino acids. Germline V lookup: CDR1 GTSNPN, CDR2 SVGIG (reference sequence). The CDR3 nucleotides read TGTGCCTGGACCACCGGGACAGGGGTGAACACTGAAGCTTTCTTT. This codes for CAWTTGTGVNTEAFF.

This chain uses TRBV28 with TRBJ1-3; TRBD1 aligns across 7 bases. Per the germline V gene, CDR1 is MDHEN and CDR2 is SYDVKM. The CDR3 length is 14 residues. The V gene end was trimmed by 5 bases and the J gene end by 6 bases; junction bases not matched to a gene: 7. CDR3 DNA: TGTGCCAGCAGTCGCGCGACAGGGATAAACACCATATATTTT. Residues: CASSRATGINTIYF.

The V call is TRBV27, the J call TRBJ2-5; TRBD1 matches at 8 bases. The CDR3 consists of 15 residues. The V and J ends lost 3 bases and 2 bases, in that order; junction bases with no gene match: 5. Germline-derived CDR1 and CDR2 are MNHEY and SMNVEV (reference sequence). CDR3 nucleotides: TGTGCCAGCAGTTTCAGGGGGCGAAATCAAGAGACCCAGTACTTC. Translated: CASSFRGRNQETQYF.